This is a list of T cell receptor beta chains from one sample in a study of cytomegalovirus exposure and HLA in healthy donors. Clones were read by immunoSEQ multiplex PCR, and TCRdb kept only the in-frame ones, dropping some. The data contain more than 200,000 clones, roughly nine tenths of them singletons. The sample taken for sequencing was PBMCs. The receptor source for this set is a man younger than 35 in good health and CMV-seropositive. The CDR3 runs from the conserved cysteine through the conserved F or W. A D gene is named only where the DNA matches it firmly. Expanded clones get a size class; other rows say once, few or many, or leave the size out.

abundance,v_gene,d_gene,j_gene,CDR3nt,CDR3aa
-,TRBV6-1,-,TRBJ2-3,TGTGCCAGCAGTGAATTGGGAAGCTCTAGCACAGATACGCAGTATTTT,CASSELGSSSTDTQYF
-,TRBV7-2,-,TRBJ1-3,TGTGCCAGCAGCCAAACGAACTCTGGAAACACCATATATTTT,CASSQTNSGNTIYF
once,TRBV28,-,TRBJ1-5,TGTGCCAGCAGCCGTAATGACAGGATTTATCAGCCCCAGCATTTT,CASSRNDRIYQPQHF
few,TRBV18,-,TRBJ1-1,TGTGCCAGCTCGAAGTTGAACACTGAAGCTTTCTTT,CASSKLNTEAFF
-,TRBV5-1,TRBD2,TRBJ2-1,TGCGCCAGCAACAGCGGGGCTAGCGTACCCTACAATGAGCAGTTCTTC,CASNSGASVPYNEQFF
-,TRBV6-5,-,TRBJ2-3,TGTGCCAGCAGCCTGCGCGTAGTGGATACGCAGTATTTT,CASSLRVVDTQYF
-,TRBV6-6,TRBD1,TRBJ2-7,TGTGCCAGCAGTTATTCGGACAGGGGCGCGGGCGAGCAGTACTTC,CASSYSDRGAGEQYF
-,TRBV7-2,TRBD1,TRBJ2-4,TGTGCCAGCACCGGGACAGATAACATTCAGTACTTC,CASTGTDNIQYF
once,TRBV27,TRBD2,TRBJ2-1,TGTGCCAGCAGTCCCGGACTAGCGGGAGGATTTTTCTTC,CASSPGLAGGFFF
once,TRBV30,-,TRBJ1-5,TGTGCCTGGAGTGTTGGGCAGGGGTGGCAGCCCCAGCATTTT,CAWSVGQGWQPQHF
-,TRBV5-1,-,TRBJ1-2,TGCGCCAGCAGCGTTCAGGGAGATGGCTACACCTTC,CASSVQGDGYTF
-,TRBV9,-,TRBJ2-3,TGTGCCAGCGGTAGAGACAATACGCAGTATTTT,CASGRDNTQYF
-,TRBV10-3,TRBD1,TRBJ2-7,TGTGCCATCAGTGTCATCCAGGGGGCCTACGAGCAGTACTTC,CAISVIQGAYEQYF
-,TRBV6-5,-,TRBJ1-1,TGTGCCAGCACCATTGTTCCCTTAGGAAGCGCTGAAGCTTTCTTT,CASTIVPLGSAEAFF
-,TRBV5-1,-,TRBJ2-1,TGCGCCAGCAGCTTGTTCGGTGGCAGGCGGGATGAGCAGTTCTTC,CASSLFGGRRDEQFF
many,TRBV10-1,-,TRBJ2-2,TGCGCCAGCAGAACAGGGCAGAACACCGGGGAGCTGTTTTTT,CASRTGQNTGELFF
-,TRBV28,TRBD1,TRBJ1-5,TGTGCCAGCAGTTCGGGACAGCCGAATCAGCCCCAGCATTTT,CASSSGQPNQPQHF
-,TRBV23-1,-,TRBJ2-7,TGCGCCAGCAGTCAATCGCCAGGGGCGCCGCAGTACTTC,CASSQSPGAPQYF
-,TRBV28,TRBD1,TRBJ2-1,TGTGCCAGCAGTCCGACCCTACTGGACAGGGGGCTCTACAATGAGCAGTTCTTC,CASSPTLLDRGLYNEQFF
-,TRBV4-1,-,TRBJ1-3,TGCGCCAGCAGCCAAGTTTCCGGCTCTGGAAACACCATATATTTT,CASSQVSGSGNTIYF
-,TRBV2,-,TRBJ2-2,TGTGCCACCTTAGTGTGGGACACCGGACTGGAACTTCACACCGGGGAGCTGTTTTTT,CATLVWDTGLELHTGELFF
-,TRBV29-1,-,TRBJ2-1,TGCAGCGTCGACGACGGAGGGCATGAGCAGTTCTTC,CSVDDGGHEQFF
-,TRBV5-1,-,TRBJ2-7,TGCGCCAGCAGCCTCGGTCTCGCTATAGACTACGAGCAGTACTTC,CASSLGLAIDYEQYF
-,TRBV2,TRBD2,TRBJ2-2,TGTGCCAGCATCCCGGGACTAGCAGAAGGGACCGGGGAGCTGTTTTTT,CASIPGLAEGTGELFF
-,TRBV5-1,-,TRBJ2-5,TGCGCCAGCAGCTTGGCCGGACGTACCTCCGTAGAGACCCAGTACTTC,CASSLAGRTSVETQYF
-,TRBV6-1,-,TRBJ1-1,TGTGCCAGCAGTGACCCGACCGCCGGGGAGGCTTTCTTT,CASSDPTAGEAFF
-,TRBV14,TRBD2,TRBJ2-7,TGTGCCAGCAGCCAAGTTCGCGGCGGGAGCTACGAGCAGTACTTC,CASSQVRGGSYEQYF
-,TRBV5-6,-,TRBJ2-7,TGTGCCAGCAGCTTCTCAGGGGCCAGCTCCTACGAGCAGTACTTC,CASSFSGASSYEQYF